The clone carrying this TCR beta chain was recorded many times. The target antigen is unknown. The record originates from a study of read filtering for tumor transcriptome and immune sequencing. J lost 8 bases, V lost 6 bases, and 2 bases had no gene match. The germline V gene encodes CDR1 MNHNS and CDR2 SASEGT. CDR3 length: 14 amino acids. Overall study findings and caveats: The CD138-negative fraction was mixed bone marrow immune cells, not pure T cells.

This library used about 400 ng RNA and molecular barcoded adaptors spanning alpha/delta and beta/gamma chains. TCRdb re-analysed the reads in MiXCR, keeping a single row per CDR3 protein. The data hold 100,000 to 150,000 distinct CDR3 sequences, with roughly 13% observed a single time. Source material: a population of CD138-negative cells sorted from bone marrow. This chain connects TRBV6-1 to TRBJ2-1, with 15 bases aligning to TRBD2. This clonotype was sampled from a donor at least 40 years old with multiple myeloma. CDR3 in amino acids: CASRGTSGGYEQFF. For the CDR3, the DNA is TGTGCCAGCAGAGGGACTAGCGGGGGGTATGAGCAGTTCTTC.